This T cell receptor beta chain emerged from a study of T cell repertoires in cytomegalovirus infection. Overall study context: Public TCR beta signatures were indicative of both CMV infection and a matching HLA type. Findings of the study overall: Based on cumulative public TCR beta family frequency, carriers of CMV plus the relevant HLA were identified. The response measured ex vivo was dominated by TCR beta clonotypes (HLA-C-restricted and CMV-specific).

Each CDR3 protein gets one entry after TCRdb re-called the reads with MiXCR. The sample includes about 160,000 distinct CDR3 sequences, approximately 17% of them seen just once. V was clipped by 0 bases and J by 4 bases, with 7 bases between them. There are 13 residues in the CDR3. CDR1 is ENHRY and CDR2 is SYGVKD in the germline V gene. This clonotype was seen a handful of times. Its antigen is unidentified. This chain uses TRBV10-3 with TRBJ2-7; no reliable D call. This TCR came from a human donor in good health (CMV status not recorded). Some clones in this sample may be carry-over from other donors' samples. The sample taken for sequencing was CD8+ T cells from PBMCs. The CDR3 region is CAISESWKYEQYF. In DNA form, the CDR3 reads TGTGCCATCAGTGAGTCATGGAAATACGAGCAGTACTTC.